This record concerns one T cell receptor (beta chain) sequence. This sample is part of a study of blood T cell repertoires in COVID-19. TCRdb keeps only in-frame clones here, not all; method: immunoSEQ multiplex PCR. The sample shows 250,000 to 350,000 clones, about 88% of them seen only once. This receptor was taken from a human donor with COVID-19, enrolled during active disease. The donor label of this sample is uncertain. The specimen was peripheral blood.

DNA for the CDR3: TGTGCCAGCAGTTTGACAACTGGCTACACCTTC. Translation: CASSLTTGYTF. V is TRBV12-3 or TRBV12-4 and J is TRBJ1-2; D is ambiguous. The CDR3 contains 11 residues. Trimming pared 3 bases from V and 7 bases from J, leaving 6 bases between.